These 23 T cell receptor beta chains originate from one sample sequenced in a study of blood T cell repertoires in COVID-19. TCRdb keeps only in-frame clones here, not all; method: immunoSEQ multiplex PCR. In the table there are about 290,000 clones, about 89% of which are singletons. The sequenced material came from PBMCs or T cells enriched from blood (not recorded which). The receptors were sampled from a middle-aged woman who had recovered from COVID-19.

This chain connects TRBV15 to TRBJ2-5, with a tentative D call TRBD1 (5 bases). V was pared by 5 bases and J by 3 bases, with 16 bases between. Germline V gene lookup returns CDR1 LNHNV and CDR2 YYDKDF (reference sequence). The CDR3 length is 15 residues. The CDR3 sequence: CATSLGAAGKETQYF. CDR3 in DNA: TGTGCCACCAGCCTAGGGGCCGCCGGAAAAGAGACCCAGTACTTC.

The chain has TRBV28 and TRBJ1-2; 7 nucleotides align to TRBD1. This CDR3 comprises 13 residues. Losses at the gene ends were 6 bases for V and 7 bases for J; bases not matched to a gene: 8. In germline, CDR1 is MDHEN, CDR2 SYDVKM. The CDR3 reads CASRTGAGGGYTF. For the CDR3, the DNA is TGTGCCAGCAGAACCGGAGCAGGGGGTGGCTACACCTTC.

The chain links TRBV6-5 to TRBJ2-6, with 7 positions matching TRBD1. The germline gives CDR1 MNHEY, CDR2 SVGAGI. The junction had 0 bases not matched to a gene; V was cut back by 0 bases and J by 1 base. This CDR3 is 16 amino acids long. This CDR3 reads CASSYSGQSGANVLTF. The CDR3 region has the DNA TGTGCCAGCAGTTACTCGGGACAGTCTGGGGCCAACGTCCTGACTTTC.

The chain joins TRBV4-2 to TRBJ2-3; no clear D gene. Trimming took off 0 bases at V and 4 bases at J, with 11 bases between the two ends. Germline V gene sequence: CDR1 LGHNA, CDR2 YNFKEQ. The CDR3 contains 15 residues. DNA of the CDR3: TGTGCCAGCAGCCAAGATTACGGGTTTCCAGATACGCAGTATTTT. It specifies CASSQDYGFPDTQYF.

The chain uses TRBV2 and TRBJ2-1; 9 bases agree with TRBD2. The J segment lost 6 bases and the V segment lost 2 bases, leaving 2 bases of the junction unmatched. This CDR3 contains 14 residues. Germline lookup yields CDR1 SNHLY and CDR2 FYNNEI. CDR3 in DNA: TGTGCCAGCAGTGAATGGCGGGGGGGCAATGAGCAGTTCTTC. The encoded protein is CASSEWRGGNEQFF.

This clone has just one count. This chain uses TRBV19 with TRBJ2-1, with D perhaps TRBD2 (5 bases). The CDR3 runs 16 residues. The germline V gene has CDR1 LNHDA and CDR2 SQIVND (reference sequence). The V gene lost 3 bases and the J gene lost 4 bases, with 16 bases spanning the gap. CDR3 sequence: CASSILPGTRYNEQFF. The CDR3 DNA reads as TGTGCCAGTAGTATCCTACCGGGAACACGATACAATGAGCAGTTCTTC.

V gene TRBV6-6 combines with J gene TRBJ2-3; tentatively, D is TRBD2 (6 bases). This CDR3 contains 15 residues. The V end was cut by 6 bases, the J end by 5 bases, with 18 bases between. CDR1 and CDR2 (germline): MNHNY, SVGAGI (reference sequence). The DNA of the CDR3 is TGTGCCAGCAGCCAGTTACTAGCCCAACGAGATACGCAGTATTTT. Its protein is CASSQLLAQRDTQYF.

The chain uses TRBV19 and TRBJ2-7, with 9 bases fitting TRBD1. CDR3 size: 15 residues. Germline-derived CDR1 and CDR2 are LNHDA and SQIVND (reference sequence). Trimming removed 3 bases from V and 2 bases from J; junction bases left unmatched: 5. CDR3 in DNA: TGTGCCAGTAGTATTGGGGACAGGGTGACCTACGAGCAGTACTTC. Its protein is CASSIGDRVTYEQYF.

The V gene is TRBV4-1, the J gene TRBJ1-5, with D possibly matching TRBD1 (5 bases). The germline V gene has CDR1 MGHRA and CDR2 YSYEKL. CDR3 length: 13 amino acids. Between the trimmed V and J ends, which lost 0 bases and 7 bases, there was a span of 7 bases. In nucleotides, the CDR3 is TGCGCCAGCAGCCAAGAACCAGGGCAGCCCCAGCATTTT. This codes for CASSQEPGQPQHF.

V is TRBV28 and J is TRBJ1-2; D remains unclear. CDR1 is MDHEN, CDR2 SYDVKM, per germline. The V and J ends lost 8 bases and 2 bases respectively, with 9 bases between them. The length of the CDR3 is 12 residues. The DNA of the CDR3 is TGTGCCAGCTTGACAAACAACTATGGCTACACCTTC. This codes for CASLTNNYGYTF.

CDR3 residues: CASSFSASGRTDTQYF. The CDR3 nucleotides are TGTGCCAGCAGCTTTTCGGCTAGCGGGAGGACAGATACGCAGTATTTT. The chain is built from TRBV7-3 and TRBJ2-3; TRBD2 matches 11 bases. Germline lookup yields CDR1 SGHTA and CDR2 FQGTGA. V shed 3 bases, J shed 3 bases, and the junction held 5 bases outside the gene matches. This CDR3 region has 16 residues.

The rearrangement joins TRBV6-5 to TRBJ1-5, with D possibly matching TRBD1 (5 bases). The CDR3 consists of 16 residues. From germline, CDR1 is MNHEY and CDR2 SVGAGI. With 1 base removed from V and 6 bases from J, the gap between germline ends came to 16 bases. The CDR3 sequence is CASSYYGRVGSQPQHF. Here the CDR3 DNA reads TGTGCCAGCAGTTACTACGGCAGGGTCGGAAGTCAGCCCCAGCATTTT.

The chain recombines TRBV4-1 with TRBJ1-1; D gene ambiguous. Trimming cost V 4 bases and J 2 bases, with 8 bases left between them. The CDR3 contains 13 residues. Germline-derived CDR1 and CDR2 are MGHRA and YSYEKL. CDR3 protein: CASSRAVNTEAFF. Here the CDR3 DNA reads TGCGCCAGCAGCCGCGCTGTTAACACTGAAGCTTTCTTT.

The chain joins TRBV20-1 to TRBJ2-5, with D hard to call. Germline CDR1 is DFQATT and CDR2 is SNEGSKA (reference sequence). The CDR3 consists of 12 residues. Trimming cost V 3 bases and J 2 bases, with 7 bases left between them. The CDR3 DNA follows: TGCAGTGCTAGTAAACAGCAAGAGACCCAGTACTTC. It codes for CSASKQQETQYF.

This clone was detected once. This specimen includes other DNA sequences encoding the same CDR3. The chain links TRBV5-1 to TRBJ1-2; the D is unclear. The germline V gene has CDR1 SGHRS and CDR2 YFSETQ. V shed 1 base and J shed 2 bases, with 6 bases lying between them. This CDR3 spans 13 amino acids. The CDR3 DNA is TGCGCCAGCAGCTTGCGCGGGAACTATGGCTACACCTTC. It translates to CASSLRGNYGYTF.

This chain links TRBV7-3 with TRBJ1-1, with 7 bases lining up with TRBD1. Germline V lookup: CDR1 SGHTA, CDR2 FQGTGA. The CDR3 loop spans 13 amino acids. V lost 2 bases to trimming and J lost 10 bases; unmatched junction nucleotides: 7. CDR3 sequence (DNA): TGTGCCAGCAGCTTAGACCCTCAGGGGGGAGCTTTCTTT. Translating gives CASSLDPQGGAFF.

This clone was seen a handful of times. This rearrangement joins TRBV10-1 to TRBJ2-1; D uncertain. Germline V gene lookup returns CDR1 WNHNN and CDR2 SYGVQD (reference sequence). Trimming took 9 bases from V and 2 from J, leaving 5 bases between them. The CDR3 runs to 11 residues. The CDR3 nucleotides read TGCGCCAGTATAGCCTACAATGAGCAGTTCTTC. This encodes CASIAYNEQFF.

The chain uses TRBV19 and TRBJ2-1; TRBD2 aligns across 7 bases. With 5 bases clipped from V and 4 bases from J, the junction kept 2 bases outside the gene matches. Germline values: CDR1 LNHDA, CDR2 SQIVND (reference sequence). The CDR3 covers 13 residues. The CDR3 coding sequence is TGTGCCAGTAGTGTGCGGGGGTACAATGAGCAGTTCTTC. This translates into CASSVRGYNEQFF.

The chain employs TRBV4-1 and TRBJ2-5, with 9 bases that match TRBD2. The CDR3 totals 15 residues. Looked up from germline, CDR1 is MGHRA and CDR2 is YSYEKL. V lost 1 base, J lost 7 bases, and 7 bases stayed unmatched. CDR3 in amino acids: CASSQGGVAGATQYF. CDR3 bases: TGCGCCAGCAGCCAAGGCGGAGTAGCGGGGGCGACCCAGTACTTC.

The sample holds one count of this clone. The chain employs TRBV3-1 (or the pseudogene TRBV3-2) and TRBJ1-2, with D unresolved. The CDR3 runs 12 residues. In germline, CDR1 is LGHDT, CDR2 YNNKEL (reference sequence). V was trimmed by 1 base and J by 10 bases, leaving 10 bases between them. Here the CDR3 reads CASSQVSGIYTF. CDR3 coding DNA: TGTGCCAGCAGCCAAGTGTCCGGTATCTACACCTTC.

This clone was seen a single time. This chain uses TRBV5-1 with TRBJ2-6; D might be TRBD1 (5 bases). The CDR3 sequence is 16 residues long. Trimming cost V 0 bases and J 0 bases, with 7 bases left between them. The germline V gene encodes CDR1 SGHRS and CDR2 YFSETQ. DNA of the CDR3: TGCGCCAGCAGCTTGGGACAGCACTCTGGGGCCAACGTCCTGACTTTC. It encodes CASSLGQHSGANVLTF.

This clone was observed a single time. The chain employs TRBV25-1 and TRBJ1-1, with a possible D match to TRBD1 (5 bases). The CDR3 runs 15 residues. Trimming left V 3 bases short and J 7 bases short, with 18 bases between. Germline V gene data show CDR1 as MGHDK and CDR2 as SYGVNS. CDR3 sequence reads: CASSDWVEGRNEAFF. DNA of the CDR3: TGTGCCAGCAGTGATTGGGTCGAGGGGAGGAATGAAGCTTTCTTT.

The CDR3 nucleotides are TGTGCCAGCAGCCCAGGACCTAGGGGCAGTACCGGGGCCAACGTCCTGACTTTC. Its translation is CASSPGPRGSTGANVLTF. The V call is TRBV11-2, the J call TRBJ2-6; D perhaps matches TRBD1 (5 bases). This CDR3 spans 18 amino acids. The germline V and J ends were trimmed by 5 bases and 4 bases, with 21 bases remaining between them. Germline V gene data show CDR1 as SGHAT and CDR2 as FQNNGV.